What follows is one T cell receptor (beta chain) and its context. The data stem from a study of radiation and T cells in renal cell carcinoma. The table came from immunoSEQ multiplex PCR; TCRdb's copy has only in-frame clones and leaves some out. Among about 150,000 clones, around 89% were seen once, and the ten largest hold around 4.1%. Indicated time point: baseline pretreatment blood. Treatment indicated: 15 Gy SBRT to primary tumor, nephrectomy 4 weeks later. The CDR3 runs to 13 residues. Trimming shortened V by 8 bases and J by 3 bases, and 13 bases separated the two germline ends. Germline V CDR1 and CDR2: SNHLY, FYNNEI.

The sequenced sample was blood, obtained from a patient whose treatment included radiotherapy and nephrectomy. This chain connects TRBV2 to TRBJ1-1; no reliable D call. The receptor was derived from a woman between 65 and 79 years old with renal cell carcinoma. CDR3 sequence reads: CASQLRRDTEAFF. DNA of the CDR3: TGTGCCAGCCAACTACGCCGGGACACTGAAGCTTTCTTT.